These T cell receptor beta chains were read from a single sample in a study of cytomegalovirus exposure and HLA in healthy donors. TCRdb's copy holds only in-frame clones and misses some; the assay was immunoSEQ multiplex PCR. The repertoire holds roughly 250,000 clones, just under 85% seen once, with 2% to 2.5% in the top ten. Sequences were obtained from PBMCs. These receptors all come from a woman in her 40s in good health and CMV-seropositive. Each CDR3 is given with its conserved first and last residue. D genes are given only for firm matches. For some rows the clone size is stated as once, few or many, or as a class when expanded; others skip it.

>TRBD1|few|TRBJ1-5|TRBV6-6
CASSLTGGGNQPQHF
TGTGCCAGCAGCTTGACAGGGGGCGGAAATCAGCCCCAGCATTTT
>TRBD2|.|TRBJ2-7|TRBV5-4
CASSLDLAGGEQYF
TGTGCCAGCAGCTTGGATCTAGCGGGAGGCGAGCAGTACTTC
>TRBD1|.|TRBJ1-1|TRBV30
CAWSPGRGIIEAFF
TGTGCCTGGAGTCCTGGCAGGGGGATTATAGAAGCTTTCTTT
>TRBD2|.|TRBJ2-3|TRBV10-3
CAISGSQTSSGRGSSTDTQYF
TGTGCCATCAGTGGGAGCCAGACTTCTAGCGGGAGGGGATCTAGCACAGATACGCAGTATTTT
>TRBD2|.|TRBJ2-7|TRBV7-9
CASSGTSGRLAYEQYF
TGTGCCAGCAGCGGGACTAGCGGGAGGTTAGCCTACGAGCAGTACTTC
>.|.|TRBJ2-2|TRBV9
CASSEVNTGELFF
TGTGCCAGCAGTGAGGTTAACACCGGGGAGCTGTTTTTT
>TRBD2|.|TRBJ2-7|TRBV19
CASSTSSGSYEQYF
TGTGCCAGTAGTACCTCTAGCGGGAGCTACGAGCAGTACTTC
>TRBD1|.|TRBJ1-3|TRBV28
CASNRGQGTGNTIYF
TGTGCCTCCAACCGTGGACAGGGGACTGGAAACACCATATATTTT
>.|.|TRBJ2-7|TRBV11-3
CASSLVPFYEQYF
TGTGCCAGCAGCTTAGTCCCCTTCTACGAGCAGTACTTC
>.|.|TRBJ2-2|TRBV5-1
CASSFDGQNTGELFF
TGCGCCAGCAGCTTTGACGGACAGAACACCGGGGAGCTGTTTTTT
>.|.|TRBJ1-5|TRBV28
CASSQVGPLSQHF
TGTGCCAGCAGCCAGGTGGGCCCCTTGTCCCAGCATTTT
>.|.|TRBJ2-2|TRBV4-3
CASSQDGLIGMSTGELFF
TGCGCCAGCAGCCAAGACGGACTTATTGGTATGAGCACCGGGGAGCTGTTTTTT
>.|.|TRBJ2-1|TRBV5-1
CASSPDSLNEQFF
TGCGCCAGCAGCCCTGACAGTCTCAATGAGCAGTTCTTC
>.|once|TRBJ2-1|TRBV25-1
CASSAYNEQFF
TGTGCCAGCAGTGCATACAATGAGCAGTTCTTC
>.|.|TRBJ2-7|TRBV30
CAWSAQGFEQYF
TGTGCCTGGAGTGCACAGGGATTCGAGCAGTACTTC
>TRBD1|.|TRBJ1-4|TRBV2
CASKQGEGEKLFF
TGTGCCAGCAAACAGGGGGAGGGTGAAAAACTGTTTTTT
>TRBD1|.|TRBJ1-1|TRBV28
CASSSQGRGAFF
TGTGCCAGCAGTTCACAGGGGCGTGGGGCTTTCTTT
>TRBD1|.|TRBJ2-1|TRBV11-2
CASSLVLSRRTGYNEQFF
TGTGCCAGCAGCTTAGTGTTGAGTAGGAGGACAGGGTACAATGAGCAGTTCTTC
>.|once|TRBJ2-3|TRBV18
CASSPSSGTDTQYF
TGTGCCAGCTCCCCTTCAAGCGGGACAGATACGCAGTATTTT
>.|.|TRBJ2-7|TRBV28
CASSLGGASSEQYF
TGTGCCAGCAGTTTGGGGGGGGCATCCTCCGAGCAGTACTTC
>TRBD2|.|TRBJ2-1|TRBV7-2
CASSLQAGGFPEQFF
TGTGCCAGCAGCTTACAAGCGGGAGGGTTCCCTGAGCAGTTCTTC
>TRBD2|once|TRBJ2-1|TRBV27
CAASRAGVGNEQFF
TGTGCCGCGTCACGAGCGGGAGTAGGTAATGAGCAGTTCTTC
>TRBD1|.|TRBJ1-2|TRBV6-6
CASSIQGASGYGYTF
TGTGCCAGCAGTATACAGGGGGCAAGTGGCTATGGCTACACCTTC
>.|once|TRBJ2-7|TRBV28
CASRLGWGESSYEQYF
TGTGCCAGCAGATTGGGTTGGGGGGAGAGCTCCTACGAGCAGTACTTC
>TRBD2|.|TRBJ2-3|TRBV27
CASSLTIAGEGSDTQYF
TGTGCCAGCAGTTTAACCATAGCGGGAGAGGGGTCAGATACGCAGTATTTT
>.|.|TRBJ1-1|TRBV28
CASSLSQRSTEAFF
TGTGCCAGCAGTTTGTCACAGCGGAGTACTGAAGCTTTCTTT
>.|.|TRBJ2-7|TRBV11-1
CASSLAREVDEQYF
TGTGCCAGCAGCTTAGCGCGGGAAGTGGACGAGCAGTACTTC
>TRBD2|few|TRBJ2-6|TRBV15
CATSRDRGESGANVLTF
TGTGCCACCAGCAGAGATCGGGGGGAATCTGGGGCCAACGTCCTGACTTTC
>.|.|TRBJ2-1|TRBV6-4
CASSAQGGGEQFF
TGTGCCAGCAGTGCCCAGGGGGGCGGTGAGCAGTTCTTC
>.|.|TRBJ1-1|TRBV15
CATSRPQGMNTEAFF
TGTGCCACCAGCAGGCCGCAGGGGATGAACACTGAAGCTTTCTTT
>TRBD2|.|TRBJ2-1|TRBV28
CASRRRLAGGNYNEQFF
TGTGCCAGCCGCCGTCGGCTAGCGGGAGGGAACTACAATGAGCAGTTCTTC
>.|.|TRBJ2-5|TRBV19
CASSIVRGTETQYF
TGTGCCAGTAGTATAGTCCGGGGAACAGAGACCCAGTACTTC
>.|.|TRBJ1-2|TRBV28
CASSLGRERPYGYTF
TGTGCCAGCAGTTTGGGGCGGGAACGTCCCTATGGCTACACCTTC
>.|.|TRBJ2-2|TRBV9
CASSVESDGELFF
TGTGCCAGCAGCGTAGAGAGTGACGGGGAGCTGTTTTTT
>.|.|TRBJ2-6|TRBV15
CATSRGGSGANGLTF
TGTGCCACCAGCAGAGGAGGTTCTGGGGCCAACGGCCTGACTTTC
>.|.|TRBJ1-1|TRBV27
CASSFRSGNTEAFF
TGTGCCAGCAGTTTTCGTTCGGGGAACACTGAAGCTTTCTTT
>.|.|TRBJ2-7|TRBV7-3
CASSPTAGNSYEQYF
TGTGCCAGCAGCCCGACAGCGGGTAATTCCTACGAGCAGTACTTC
>.|once|TRBJ1-6|TRBV7-2
CASSLEGQINSPLHF
TGTGCCAGCAGCTTAGAGGGACAAATAAATTCACCCCTCCACTTT
>.|.|TRBJ1-3|TRBV2
CASSAQGAISGNTIYF
TGTGCCAGCAGCGCCCAGGGCGCAATCTCTGGAAACACCATATATTTT
>.|.|TRBJ1-5|TRBV6-6
CASSDTYNQPQHF
TGTGCCAGCAGCGACACCTACAATCAGCCCCAGCATTTT
>TRBD1|.|TRBJ1-6|TRBV30
CAWSRGRTVAGGNSPLHF
TGTGCCTGGAGTAGGGGGAGAACAGTGGCAGGGGGCAATTCACCCCTCCACTTT
>.|.|TRBJ1-1|TRBV7-2
CASSFLSGNTEAFF
TGTGCCAGCAGCTTCCTTTCGGGGAACACTGAAGCTTTCTTT
>TRBD1|few|TRBJ2-7|TRBV5-1
CASSSTGDIYEQYF
TGCGCCAGCAGCTCGACAGGGGACATCTACGAGCAGTACTTC
>.|.|TRBJ1-5|TRBV15
CATSSPAGGSNQPQHF
TGTGCCACCAGCAGCCCCGCGGGAGGGAGCAATCAGCCCCAGCATTTT
>.|.|TRBJ1-1|TRBV5-1
CASRRAVQVNTEAFF
TGCGCCAGCAGAAGAGCTGTGCAAGTGAACACTGAAGCTTTCTTT
>.|.|TRBJ1-1|TRBV11-3
CASSLAGKRSKEAFF
TGTGCCAGCAGCTTAGCGGGAAAAAGGTCGAAAGAAGCTTTCTTT
>TRBD1|.|TRBJ1-1|TRBV30
CAWSAYTGQGNTEAFF
TGTGCCTGGAGTGCCTATACGGGACAGGGAAACACTGAAGCTTTCTTT
>.|few|TRBJ2-7|TRBV19
CASSIFKEETAYEQYF
TGTGCCAGTAGTATTTTCAAGGAGGAGACGGCATACGAGCAGTACTTC
>.|.|TRBJ2-5|TRBV29-1
CSVGGRGETQYF
TGCAGCGTCGGCGGGCGTGGGGAGACCCAGTACTTC
>TRBD2|.|TRBJ2-7|TRBV11-2
CASSRTSPGNYEQYF
TGTGCCAGCAGCCGGACTAGTCCAGGCAACTACGAGCAGTACTTC
>TRBD1|.|TRBJ1-4|TRBV2
CASSSGTGAFNEKLFF
TGTGCCAGCAGTTCCGGGACAGGGGCATTTAATGAAAAACTGTTTTTT
>TRBD1|.|TRBJ2-3|TRBV7-9
CASSYWTGNTDTQYF
TGTGCCAGCAGCTACTGGACAGGCAACACAGATACGCAGTATTTT
>TRBD2|.|TRBJ2-1|TRBV7-6
CASSASLVAGVRNEQFF
TGTGCCAGCAGCGCCTCTCTTGTTGCGGGAGTCCGCAATGAGCAGTTCTTC
>TRBD1|.|TRBJ2-2|TRBV19
CASTSSQTGRTGELFF
TGTGCCAGTACCTCGTCTCAGACAGGGCGCACCGGGGAGCTGTTTTTT
>.|.|TRBJ1-3|TRBV19
CASSISGGMEAGNTIYF
TGTGCCAGTAGTATATCGGGGGGCATGGAAGCTGGAAACACCATATATTTT